The rows below give T cell receptor beta chains drawn from one sample of a study of CD8 T cells in ankylosing spondylitis. MiXCR, run by TCRdb on the 5' RACE reads, gives a single entry per CDR3 protein. The data contain 750,000 to 850,000 distinct CDR3 sequences, 12% of them singletons. The sequencing input was blood, either unsorted or a sorted T cell fraction (not recorded which). All receptors derive from a male donor with ankylosing spondylitis. Both conserved end residues are part of each CDR3. The D gene is left open where the match is weak. Some rows have no size entry. The others give once, few or many, or a class for an expanded clone.

TRBJ2-3	TRBV28	TRBD2	-	CAKSRRGGPDTQYF	TGTGCCAAATCGAGGCGGGGGGGCCCAGATACGCAGTATTTT
TRBJ1-1	TRBV20-1	TRBD1	many	CSAWDRRGFTEAFF	TGCAGTGCTTGGGACAGGAGAGGGTTCACTGAAGCTTTCTTT
TRBJ2-2	TRBV7-7	-	-	CASSLNLAGELFF	TGTGCTAGCAGCCTTAATTTGGCCGGGGAGCTGTTTTTT
TRBJ2-1	TRBV6-5	TRBD2	few	CASSYRLAGGDNEQFF	TGTGCCAGCAGTTACCGCCTAGCGGGAGGAGACAATGAGCAGTTCTTC
TRBJ2-1	TRBV20-1	TRBD2	-	CSATTSGRGNNEQFF	TGCAGTGCCACGACTAGCGGTAGGGGAAACAATGAGCAGTTCTTC
TRBJ1-5	TRBV10-3	-	-	CAISEAGLVQPQHF	TGTGCCATCAGTGAAGCGGGGTTAGTACAGCCCCAGCATTTT
TRBJ2-1	TRBV7-3	-	-	CASSLTRESEQFF	TGTGCCAGCAGCTTAACGAGGGAATCTGAGCAGTTCTTC
TRBJ2-7	TRBV6-2/TRBV6-3	-	-	CASRTDLTYEQYF	TGTGCCAGCAGAACCGACTTAACCTACGAGCAGTACTTC
TRBJ1-4	TRBV28	-	many	CASSIAGMVKKLFF	TGTGCCAGCAGTATTGCGGGGATGGTGAAAAAACTGTTTTTT
TRBJ1-1	TRBV20-1	-	-	CSASLSPWGTEAFF	TGCAGTGCTAGTCTCAGTCCTTGGGGCACTGAAGCTTTCTTT
TRBJ1-6	TRBV30	-	many	CAWTPFYQSPLHF	TGTGCCTGGACCCCCTTTTACCAATCACCCCTCCACTTT
TRBJ2-3	TRBV29-1	TRBD1	many	CSVGDRGRWDTQYF	TGCAGCGTTGGGGACAGGGGGCGTTGGGATACGCAGTATTTT
TRBJ1-5	TRBV20-1	-	-	CSARQGFGQPQHF	TGCAGTGCTAGACAGGGGTTTGGTCAGCCCCAGCATTTT
TRBJ1-5	TRBV28	-	-	CASSVRAQPQHF	TGTGCCAGCAGTGTCAGGGCTCAGCCCCAGCATTTT
TRBJ2-5	TRBV15	-	-	CATSRDRLETQYF	TGTGCCACCAGCAGAGACAGGTTGGAGACCCAGTACTTC
TRBJ1-4	TRBV28	-	once	CASSLSDRYGEKLFF	TGTGCCAGCAGTTTATCGGACAGATACGGTGAAAAACTGTTTTTT
TRBJ2-1	TRBV7-2	TRBD2	few	CASSLRLAGIYNEQFF	TGTGCCAGCAGCCTACGGCTAGCGGGGATCTACAATGAGCAGTTCTTC
TRBJ2-7	TRBV15	-	-	CATSRDGVEDRHEQYF	TGTGCCACCAGCAGAGATGGAGTGGAAGACCGGCACGAGCAGTACTTC
TRBJ1-2	TRBV29-1	TRBD1	few	CSVDPGQGVGYTF	TGCAGCGTTGATCCGGGACAGGGGGTTGGCTACACCTTC
TRBJ2-7	TRBV6-5	-	many	CASSYSGSEQYF	TGTGCCAGCAGTTACTCGGGTAGTGAGCAGTACTTC
TRBJ2-3	TRBV28	-	few	CASGTPKQRVTQYF	TGTGCCAGTGGGACACCCAAACAGCGAGTTACGCAGTATTTT
TRBJ1-3	TRBV6-1	-	-	CASSSRDSGNTIYF	TGTGCCAGCAGTAGCCGGGATTCTGGAAACACCATATATTTT
TRBJ1-1	TRBV20-1	-	-	CSARDWSNTEAFF	TGCAGTGCTAGAGATTGGAGTAACACTGAAGCTTTCTTT
TRBJ1-5	TRBV20-1	-	-	CSARVGVHQPQHF	TGCAGTGCTAGAGTTGGGGTACATCAGCCCCAGCATTTT
TRBJ2-7	TRBV20-1	-	few	CSARDPGTGNYEQYF	TGCAGTGCTAGAGATCCCGGGACGGGAAACTACGAGCAGTACTTC
TRBJ2-3	TRBV10-2	-	many	CASIGRLDSTDTQYF	TGCGCCAGCATAGGGCGGCTCGACAGCACAGATACGCAGTATTTT
TRBJ2-2	TRBV5-4	TRBD1	few	CASSYGQGGELFF	TGTGCCAGCAGCTACGGACAGGGCGGGGAGCTGTTTTTT
TRBJ2-3	TRBV7-8	-	-	CASSPRPHVDTQYF	TGTGCCAGCAGCCCGAGACCCCACGTAGATACGCAGTATTTT
TRBJ2-3	TRBV20-1	TRBD2	-	CSGLAGNTDTQYF	TGCAGTGGACTAGCGGGTAATACAGATACGCAGTATTTT
TRBJ2-5	TRBV7-2	-	few	CASSLGYNPRTETQYF	TGTGCCAGCAGCTTAGGGTATAACCCGAGGACGGAGACCCAGTACTTC
TRBJ1-1	TRBV29-1	-	many	CSAMDGIGNTEAFF	TGCAGCGCCATGGACGGAATCGGGAACACTGAAGCTTTCTTT
TRBJ1-4	TRBV20-1	-	few	CSASGSNEKLFF	TGCAGTGCTAGCGGCTCTAATGAAAAACTGTTTTTT
TRBJ1-6	TRBV19	-	-	CASSIGIVGNSPLHF	TGTGCCAGTAGTATTGGCATCGTGGGAAATTCACCCCTCCACTTT
TRBJ2-5	TRBV4-3	-	few	CASSQDPSGSGTRETQYF	TGCGCCAGCAGCCAAGATCCTTCTGGTAGCGGTACCCGGGAGACCCAGTACTTC
TRBJ2-1	TRBV10-3	-	few	CAISERRDEQFF	TGTGCCATCAGTGAGCGGCGGGATGAGCAGTTCTTC
TRBJ2-3	TRBV6-1	TRBD2	-	CASSSAGGTTDTQYF	TGTGCCAGCAGCTCAGCGGGGGGCACCACAGATACGCAGTATTTT